Sequencing of this TCR beta chain was carried out in a study of blood T cell repertoires in COVID-19. Study-level information: There were acute and convalescent COVID-19 samples, and they came from the United States, Italy and Spain. T cells, B-cell-depleted T cells, or PBMCs supplied cDNA or gDNA.

As originally analysed: Reference gene primers were amplified, and this amplification served to estimate nucleated cell counts. TCRdb's table, derived via immunoSEQ multiplex PCR, lists solely in-frame clones and lacks some. That table furnishes V, J and clone size, whereas the DNA furnished D and trimming. This sample has approximately 140,000 clones, with more than 85% found just once. This TCR was sampled from a man aged 50-59 years with active or convalescent COVID-19. Sample: peripheral blood.

The CDR3 region has the DNA TGTGCCAGCAGCTTAGAGCTTACAGAAGTACCAACGAACACCGGGGAGCTGTTTTTT. Translation: CASSLELTEVPTNTGELFF. The chain joins TRBV7-8 to TRBJ2-2; D not certain. The CDR3 extends over 19 amino acids. Between the trimmed V and J ends, which lost 1 base and 0 bases, there was a span of 18 bases. Looked up from germline, CDR1 is SGHVS and CDR2 is FQNEAQ.